The 21 T cell receptor beta chains reported below all come from one sample, sequenced in a study of blood T cell repertoires in COVID-19. Produced via immunoSEQ multiplex PCR; TCRdb's table is partial and in-frame only. The sample lists over 200,000 clones; about 89% were seen once. The specimen sequenced was peripheral blood. Receptors were obtained from a woman aged 50 to 60 with acute or convalescent COVID-19.

The rearrangement links TRBV27 to TRBJ2-1; D is unresolved. The germline CDR1 and CDR2 sequences are MNHEY and SMNVEV (reference sequence). V lost 6 bases, J lost 9 bases, and 21 bases lay in between. The CDR3 spans 15 residues. CDR3 protein: CASSSGVGSPIEQFF. The CDR3 DNA reads as TGTGCCAGCAGCTCAGGTGTTGGGTCCCCCATTGAGCAGTTCTTC.

The chain recombines TRBV7-2 with TRBJ1-4, with D perhaps matching TRBD1 (5 bases). The ends were cut back, 5 bases at V and 0 bases at J, with 10 bases in the middle. Germline V gene lookup returns CDR1 SGHTA and CDR2 FQGNSA. The CDR3 is 15 amino acids. The CDR3 loop reads CASSRGGATNEKLFF. CDR3 nucleotides: TGTGCCAGCAGCCGTGGGGGGGCAACTAATGAAAAACTGTTTTTT.

The chain recombines TRBV28 with TRBJ2-1; 7 bases align to TRBD2. With V trimmed by 3 bases and J by 0 bases, 5 bases remained unmatched. Germline V gives CDR1 MDHEN, CDR2 SYDVKM. The CDR3 extends over 16 amino acids. The CDR3 DNA reads as TGTGCCAGCAGTTTTCGGTCGGGAGGCTCCTACAATGAGCAGTTCTTC. Translating gives CASSFRSGGSYNEQFF.

This sequence joins TRBV28 and TRBJ1-2; the D is unclear. The CDR3 sequence is 13 residues long. CDR1 and CDR2 from the germline V gene are MDHEN and SYDVKM. V was cut by 2 bases and J by 8 bases, with 12 bases left in between. CDR3 coding DNA: TGTGCCAGCAGTTTAGCTGGGCGAGAGGGCTACACCTTC. Encoded protein: CASSLAGREGYTF.

The chain uses TRBV20-1 and TRBJ2-7; D is undetermined. This CDR3 contains 10 residues. V was clipped by 6 bases and J by 2 bases, with 5 bases between them. Germline V gene data show CDR1 as DFQATT and CDR2 as SNEGSKA (reference sequence). CDR3 coding DNA: TGCAGTGCCCAGGCCTACGAGCAGTACTTC. This sequence encodes CSAQAYEQYF.

The rearrangement uses TRBV10-3 and TRBJ2-3, with 7 bases that match TRBD1. Per the germline V gene, CDR1 is ENHRY and CDR2 is SYGVKD. The length of the CDR3 is 15 residues. The V and J ends lost 5 bases and 1 base, in that order; junction bases with no gene match: 6. The CDR3 loop reads CAISSGTAGTDTQYF. CDR3 sequence (DNA): TGTGCCATCAGTTCCGGGACAGCAGGCACAGATACGCAGTATTTT.

The chain is built from TRBV28 and TRBJ1-5; D uncertain. Per the germline V gene, CDR1 is MDHEN and CDR2 is SYDVKM. The V end lost 3 bases, the J end lost 4 bases, and 10 bases lay between the germline ends. The CDR3 is 14 amino acids. The CDR3 nucleotides are TGTGCCAGCAGTTTTCCCGACGGGAATCAGCCCCAGCATTTT. Translating it yields CASSFPDGNQPQHF.

J is TRBJ1-5 and V is TRBV4-1; 8 bases fit TRBD1. The V and J ends lost 3 bases and 2 bases, in that order; junction bases with no gene match: 6. From germline, CDR1 is MGHRA and CDR2 YSYEKL. There are 16 residues in the CDR3. The CDR3 coding sequence is TGCGCCAGCAGCCAGGACAGGGCCTTTGGCAATCAGCCCCAGCATTTT. Protein: CASSQDRAFGNQPQHF.

The chain recombines TRBV5-8 with TRBJ1-3; TRBD1 matches 8 bases. V lost 3 bases and J lost 0; bases outside the gene matches: 5. CDR1 SGHTS and CDR2 YDEGEE come from the germline V gene. The CDR3 spans 16 residues. The CDR3 region is CASSSGQVVSGNTIYF. Here the CDR3 DNA reads TGTGCCAGCAGCTCGGGACAGGTCGTCTCTGGAAACACCATATATTTT.

V is TRBV6-5 and J is TRBJ2-1; perhaps TRBD1 as D (6 bases). V shed 7 bases and J shed 3 bases, with 10 bases lying between them. The CDR3 covers 13 residues. CDR1 is MNHEY and CDR2 is SVGAGI in the germline V gene. The CDR3 sequence: CASTSRGYNEQFF. The CDR3, as DNA: TGTGCCAGCACTTCCAGGGGCTACAATGAGCAGTTCTTC.

The chain has TRBV2 and TRBJ2-7, with 8 bases identical to TRBD2. The CDR3 spans 13 residues. CDR1 and CDR2 from the germline V gene are SNHLY and FYNNEI. The junction had 3 bases not matched to a gene; V was cut back by 5 bases and J by 3 bases. As DNA, the CDR3 is TGTGCCAGCAGTCAGCGGGAGCTCTACGAGCAGTACTTC. This translates into CASSQRELYEQYF.

V gene TRBV5-4 combines with J gene TRBJ2-7; D gene ambiguous. Deletions cut 0 bases from V and 1 base from J, with 11 bases between. The CDR3 sequence is 15 residues long. Germline loops: CDR1 SGHNT, CDR2 YYREEE (reference sequence). DNA for the CDR3: TGTGCCAGCAGCTTGGAGGTAGCCGAGTCCTACGAGCAGTACTTC. Its translation is CASSLEVAESYEQYF.

J is TRBJ2-7 and V is TRBV6-5; D perhaps matches TRBD2 (6 bases). Germline values: CDR1 MNHEY, CDR2 SVGAGI. The germline V and J ends were trimmed by 4 bases and 1 base, with 14 bases remaining between them. This CDR3 is built from 15 residues. The CDR3 sequence is CASSSPRESSYEQYF. In DNA, the CDR3 is TGTGCCAGCAGTTCCCCACGGGAGTCTTCCTACGAGCAGTACTTC.

The V gene is TRBV4-3, the J gene TRBJ2-3, with 8 nucleotides matching TRBD2. Germline V gives CDR1 LGHNA, CDR2 YSLEER. Trimming took 1 base from V and 3 from J; bases not matched to a gene: 9. This CDR3 is 17 amino acids long. This CDR3 is CASSQVASGSWTDTQYF. Here the CDR3 DNA reads TGCGCCAGCAGCCAAGTTGCCAGCGGGAGTTGGACAGATACGCAGTATTTT.

CDR3 sequence reads: CASSVVSGRAVTDTQYF. In nucleotides, the CDR3 is TGTGCCAGCAGCGTAGTTTCGGGGAGGGCCGTCACAGATACGCAGTATTTT. This sequence joins TRBV9 and TRBJ2-3; TRBD2 aligns across 7 bases. This CDR3 contains 17 residues. J gave up 2 bases and V 0 bases, and 9 bases lay outside the gene matches. Germline V gene lookup returns CDR1 SGDLS and CDR2 YYNGEE. The full variable domain, completed using reference TRBV9 and TRBJ2-3, is DSGVTQTPKHLITATGQRVTLRCSPRSGDLSVYWYQQSLDQGLQFLIQYYNGEERAKGNILERFSAQQFPDLHSELNLSSLELGDSALYFCASSVVSGRAVTDTQYFGPGTRLTVL.

The genes are TRBV24-1 and TRBJ2-3; TRBD2 aligns across 10 bases. Germline CDR1 reads KGHDR; CDR2 reads SFDVKD. With V trimmed by 3 bases and J by 5 bases, 7 bases remained unmatched. The CDR3 runs to 16 residues. CDR3 residues: CATSDPSGRGIDTQYF. DNA of the CDR3: TGTGCCACCAGTGATCCTAGCGGGAGAGGTATAGATACGCAGTATTTT.

The gene calls are TRBV6-5 and TRBJ2-7, with TRBD2 identical over 9 bases. The CDR3 has 14 residues. V lost 4 bases and J lost 6; bases outside the gene matches: 7. Germline-derived CDR1 and CDR2 are MNHEY and SVGAGI. The CDR3 DNA follows: TGTGCCAGCAGTTTTAGCGGGAGTAGGGGCGAGCAGTACTTC. It translates to CASSFSGSRGEQYF.

The chain combines TRBV12-5 with TRBJ1-1; D is unclear. V lost 1 base, J lost 0 bases, and 6 bases lay in between. The CDR3 is made up of 14 amino acids. The germline CDR1 and CDR2 sequences are LGHNT and FRNRAP. The CDR3 protein is CASGLGAVNTEAFF. The CDR3 nucleotides are TGTGCTAGTGGTTTGGGAGCTGTGAACACTGAAGCTTTCTTT.

The chain couples TRBV6-2 or TRBV6-3 to TRBJ1-1, with 7 bases aligning to TRBD1. Germline CDR1 and CDR2: MNHEY and SVGEGT. V dropped 5 bases and J dropped 5; count of bases not matched to a gene: 8. The CDR3 consists of 14 residues. This chain's CDR3 is CASSVGGARTEAFF. The CDR3 DNA sequence: TGTGCCAGCAGTGTAGGGGGCGCGAGGACTGAAGCTTTCTTT.

The J gene is TRBJ2-7, the V gene TRBV4-2; 12 bases align to TRBD2. The CDR3 sequence is 18 residues long. Unmatched junction bases numbered 9, after V lost 0 bases and J lost 3 bases. Germline V gives CDR1 LGHNA, CDR2 YNFKEQ. The CDR3 sequence is CASSQEEGLAGRRYEQYF. Here the CDR3 DNA reads TGTGCCAGCAGCCAAGAAGAAGGACTAGCGGGGCGACGCTACGAGCAGTACTTC.

This clone has more than one count but fewer than ten. The rearrangement links TRBV4-2 to TRBJ2-1; TRBD2 agrees at 7 bases. Germline-derived CDR1 and CDR2 are LGHNA and YNFKEQ. V shed 0 bases and J 2 bases; nucleotides not matched to a gene: 4. The CDR3 covers 16 residues. CDR3: CASSQEALAAYNEQFF. The CDR3 nucleotides read TGTGCCAGCAGCCAAGAGGCGCTAGCGGCCTACAATGAGCAGTTCTTC.